This passage covers 27 T cell receptor beta chains from one sample sequenced in a study of Ad26.COV2.S vaccination and SARS-CoV-2 variants. Treatment denoted: over 15 received Ad26.COV2.S at low or high dose, single or two shots; a few received placebo; per-sample allocation not given. Sampling was performed 63 days after the first vaccine or placebo injection. This table comes from immunoSEQ multiplex PCR, and its TCRdb copy is limited to in-frame clones, with some not included. Counted here are about 350,000 clones, about 85% occurring once; the ten biggest clones make up 3.3%. The sample here was peripheral blood, taken in a trial of Ad26.COV2.S vaccine versus placebo. These receptors all stem from a person between 18 and 60 years old who received the Ad26.COV2.S COVID-19 vaccine or a placebo.

The CDR3 protein is CASSFGRLSTYEQYF. The DNA of the CDR3 is TGTGCCAGCAGCTTTGGTCGACTCAGCACCTACGAGCAGTACTTC. The chain has TRBV7-2 and TRBJ2-7; D is unresolved. This CDR3 spans 15 amino acids. Germline CDR1 is SGHTA and CDR2 is FQGNSA. V shed 3 bases and J shed 2 bases, with 14 bases lying between them.

The rearrangement joins TRBV5-4 to TRBJ1-6, with TRBD1 matching over 8 bases. This CDR3 is built from 16 residues. V shed 0 bases and J 5 bases; nucleotides not matched to a gene: 4. CDR1 is SGHNT, CDR2 YYREEE, per germline (reference sequence). The CDR3 nucleotides are TGTGCCAGCAGCTTGGGGGGACAGGTCCATAATTCACCCCTCCACTTT. This sequence encodes CASSLGGQVHNSPLHF. The full variable domain, with the rest looked up from reference TRBV5-4 and TRBJ1-6, is ETGVTQSPTHLIKTRGQQVTLRCSSQSGHNTVSWYQQALGQGPQFIFQYYREEENGRGNFPPRFSGLQFPNYSSELNVNALELDDSALYLCASSLGGQVHNSPLHFGNGTRLTVT.

This chain connects TRBV14 to TRBJ2-1, with TRBD2 identical over 9 bases. After removal of 0 bases from V and 13 bases from J, the junction contained 10 bases not matched to a gene. The CDR3 has 15 residues. Per the germline V gene, CDR1 is SGHDN and CDR2 is FVKESK. CDR3 in amino acids: CASSQDLIPAGGQFF. CDR3 coding DNA: TGTGCCAGCAGCCAAGACCTAATCCCAGCGGGGGGTCAGTTCTTC.

The chain carries TRBV19 and TRBJ2-3; unclear D gene. Trimming took off 0 bases at V and 1 base at J, with 5 bases between the two ends. The CDR3 totals 14 residues. Per germline, CDR1 LNHDA and CDR2 SQIVND (reference sequence). The CDR3 reads CASSIDGGTDTQYF. CDR3 bases: TGTGCCAGTAGTATAGACGGCGGCACAGATACGCAGTATTTT.

The rearrangement links TRBV7-9 to TRBJ2-7, with 8 bases fitting TRBD2. This CDR3 has 17 amino acids. After removal of 0 bases from V and 0 bases from J, the junction contained 7 bases not matched to a gene. Germline V gives CDR1 SEHNR, CDR2 FQNEAQ (reference sequence). CDR3 DNA sequence: TGTGCCAGCAGCTTAGCGGCGGGGGGAATGAGCTCCTACGAGCAGTACTTC. Translated: CASSLAAGGMSSYEQYF.

This clone was picked up one time. The genes are TRBV29-1 and TRBJ2-3, with a possible D match to TRBD2 (6 bases). Trimming cost V 4 bases and J 2 bases, with 13 bases left between them. The V gene's germline CDR1 is SQVTM and CDR2 ANQGSEA. There are 14 residues in the CDR3. As DNA, the CDR3 is TGCAGCGTTGTCGGGAGAGTTTCCACAGATACGCAGTATTTT. Translation: CSVVGRVSTDTQYF.

The chain has TRBV4-3 and TRBJ2-1; TRBD2 might be the D (6 bases). The ends were cut back, 2 bases at V and 8 bases at J, with 13 bases in the middle. CDR3 length: 14 residues. Germline CDR1 and CDR2: LGHNA and YSLEER. The CDR3 DNA is TGCGCCAGCAGCCAATGGCGGGATACAGATGAGCAGTTCTTC. This codes for CASSQWRDTDEQFF.

DNA of the CDR3: TGTGCCAGCAGCTTCCCCGGGGGGCAAGAGACCCAGTACTTC. Amino acid sequence: CASSFPGGQETQYF. The chain uses TRBV5-4 and TRBJ2-5; 7 nucleotides match TRBD2. Germline values: CDR1 SGHNT, CDR2 YYREEE (reference sequence). V dropped 2 bases and J dropped 2; count of bases not matched to a gene: 3. The CDR3 spans 14 residues.

This clone has only one observation. Distinct nucleotide sequences in the sample also encode this CDR3. This chain uses TRBV4-3 with TRBJ2-1, with 8 bases matching TRBD2. V lost 2 bases and J lost 4; bases outside the gene matches: 4. The CDR3 consists of 15 residues. Germline CDR1 is LGHNA and CDR2 is YSLEER. DNA for the CDR3: TGCGCCAGCAGCCAAACTAGCGGTGGTTACAATGAGCAGTTCTTC. It yields the protein CASSQTSGGYNEQFF.

The table lists this clone with many counts. V usage is TRBV4-3 and J usage is TRBJ1-5; 7 bases are shared with TRBD1. V lost 3 bases, J lost 2 bases, and 4 bases stayed unmatched. This CDR3 region has 15 residues. Germline CDR1 and CDR2: LGHNA and YSLEER. This chain's CDR3 is CASSQDTGGNQPQHF. DNA of the CDR3: TGCGCCAGCAGCCAGGATACAGGGGGCAATCAGCCCCAGCATTTT.

The V gene is TRBV7-2, the J gene TRBJ1-5; the match to TRBD1 covers 7 bases. V dropped 5 bases and J dropped 2; count of bases not matched to a gene: 12. The CDR3 sequence is 17 residues long. Germline lookup yields CDR1 SGHTA and CDR2 FQGNSA. Written as DNA, the CDR3 is TGTGCCAGCAGCCCCCAGGGGGGGCAGGGGGGCAATCAGCCCCAGCATTTT. Residues: CASSPQGGQGGNQPQHF.

This clone has a handful of counts. The chain uses TRBV11-2 and TRBJ2-1; TRBD1 is a possible D gene (5 bases). CDR1 is SGHAT and CDR2 is FQNNGV in the germline V gene. Deletions cut 0 bases from V and 3 bases from J, with 9 bases between. CDR3 length equals 15 residues. CDR3 nucleotide sequence: TGTGCCAGCAGCTTAGATTTGACAGACTACAATGAGCAGTTCTTC. Its translation is CASSLDLTDYNEQFF.

CDR3 DNA: TGTGCCAGCAGCCGGGACACTAACTATGGCTACACCTTC. It codes for CASSRDTNYGYTF. This chain uses TRBV5-4 with TRBJ1-2, with D possibly matching TRBD1 (6 bases). Trimming left V 4 bases short and J 0 bases short, with 7 bases between. CDR3 length: 13 amino acids. Germline V gene sequence: CDR1 SGHNT, CDR2 YYREEE (reference sequence).

Written as DNA, the CDR3 is TGTGCCAGCAGACAACTAGCGGGGGGTAGCACCGGGGAGCTGTTTTTT. This encodes CASRQLAGGSTGELFF. The chain recombines TRBV27 with TRBJ2-2; TRBD2 agrees at 12 bases. CDR1 and CDR2 from the germline V gene are MNHEY and SMNVEV (reference sequence). The CDR3 is made up of 16 amino acids. V was clipped by 6 bases and J by 4 bases; unmatched bases: 6.

V is TRBV10-1 and J is TRBJ2-7; D remains ambiguous. The germline gives CDR1 WNHNN, CDR2 SYGVQD (reference sequence). Trimming took off 0 bases at V and 0 bases at J, with 9 bases between the two ends. The CDR3 totals 15 residues. For the CDR3, the DNA is TGCGCCAGCAGTGAGTCAGGGTTGAGCTCCTACGAGCAGTACTTC. Translated, it gives CASSESGLSSYEQYF.

The chain combines TRBV6-5 with TRBJ2-7, with D perhaps matching TRBD2 (5 bases). CDR1 and CDR2 (germline): MNHEY, SVGAGI. The length of the CDR3 is 14 residues. V shed 3 bases and J shed 2 bases, with 11 bases lying between them. DNA of the CDR3: TGTGCCAGCAGTTATCTGACGGGGACCTACGAGCAGTACTTC. Protein: CASSYLTGTYEQYF.

The J gene is TRBJ1-1, the V gene TRBV19; 7 positions agree with TRBD1. With V trimmed by 5 bases and J by 1 base, 7 bases remained unmatched. The CDR3 consists of 15 residues. CDR1 is LNHDA, CDR2 SQIVND, per germline (reference sequence). CDR3: CASSFGQARNTEAFF. The CDR3 bases are TGTGCCAGTAGTTTTGGACAGGCGAGGAACACTGAAGCTTTCTTT.

The chain couples TRBV7-2 to TRBJ2-2; tentatively, D is TRBD2 (5 bases). The CDR3 runs 17 residues. Germline CDR1 reads SGHTA; CDR2 reads FQGNSA. V shed 5 bases and J shed 0 bases, with 16 bases lying between them. The CDR3 loop is CASSLQPLATNTGELFF. The DNA of the CDR3 is TGTGCCAGCAGCCTACAACCCCTAGCAACGAACACCGGGGAGCTGTTTTTT.

The rearrangement uses TRBV18 and TRBJ1-4; 9 positions agree with TRBD1. CDR3 size: 15 residues. CDR1 is KGHSH and CDR2 is LQKENI in the germline V gene. Trimming cost V 3 bases and J 5 bases; bases outside gene matches: 4. This CDR3 is CASSPWTGENEKLFF. As DNA, the CDR3 is TGTGCCAGCTCACCCTGGACAGGGGAAAATGAAAAACTGTTTTTT.

The genes are TRBV5-1 and TRBJ2-1, with 8 nucleotides matching TRBD2. The CDR3 spans 17 residues. The germline V gene encodes CDR1 SGHRS and CDR2 YFSETQ. Trimming removed 3 bases from V and 7 bases from J; junction bases left unmatched: 15. In DNA, the CDR3 is TGCGCCAGCAGCTGGAGGCCTGAAGCGGGAGAAGGGAATGAGCAGTTCTTC. The encoded protein is CASSWRPEAGEGNEQFF.

The chain has TRBV4-3 and TRBJ1-5, with no clear D. CDR3 length: 14 amino acids. Trimming shortened V by 0 bases and J by 6 bases, and 9 bases separated the two germline ends. Per the germline V gene, CDR1 is LGHNA and CDR2 is YSLEER. The CDR3 sequence: CASSQDWATQPQHF. Written as DNA, the CDR3 is TGCGCCAGCAGCCAAGATTGGGCCACTCAGCCCCAGCATTTT.

The chain uses TRBV4-3 and TRBJ2-7; 11 bases are a match to TRBD2. Per germline, CDR1 LGHNA and CDR2 YSLEER. The CDR3 loop spans 16 amino acids. After removal of 5 bases from V and 4 bases from J, the junction contained 10 bases not matched to a gene. For the CDR3, the DNA is TGCGCCAGCAGCGAGGGGACTAGCGGAGAGATTTACGAGCAGTACTTC. Translating gives CASSEGTSGEIYEQYF.

This clone was seen only once. V and J are TRBV11-2 and TRBJ1-3, with TRBD1 matching over 9 bases. The germline V gene encodes CDR1 SGHAT and CDR2 FQNNGV. The ends lost 4 bases at V and 4 bases at J; junction bases unmatched: 8. CDR3 length: 16 residues. The CDR3 DNA sequence: TGTGCCAGCAGCTGGACAGGGGAGCTTTGGGGAAACACCATATATTTT. Protein product: CASSWTGELWGNTIYF.

This clone came up a few times. The genes are TRBV7-2 and TRBJ1-5, with D perhaps TRBD1 (5 bases). Germline V lookup: CDR1 SGHTA, CDR2 FQGNSA. The CDR3 spans 15 residues. The V gene lost 0 bases and the J gene lost 7 bases, with 13 bases spanning the gap. This CDR3 reads CASSLAGALLQPQHF. The CDR3 region has the DNA TGTGCCAGCAGCTTAGCAGGGGCCCTTTTGCAGCCCCAGCATTTT. The full variable domain, in which reference TRBV7-2 and TRBJ1-5 provide the parts outside the CDR3, is GAGVSQSPSNKVTEKGKDVELRCDPISGHTALYWYRQSLGQGLEFLIYFQGNSAPDKSGLPSDRFSAERTGGSVSTLTIQRTQQEDSAVYLCASSLAGALLQPQHFGDGTRLSIL.

The rearrangement links TRBV23-1 to TRBJ2-7; D not certain. TRBV23-1 is noted as an ORF with a role that remains uncertain. Trimming cost V 4 bases and J 3 bases, with 7 bases left between them. CDR3 size: 12 residues. The CDR3 spells CASSPGLYEQYF. The CDR3 DNA sequence: TGCGCCAGCAGTCCCGGGCTCTACGAGCAGTACTTC.

Only a few counts were recorded for this clone. The rearrangement joins TRBV6-5 to TRBJ2-1, with unresolved D. The CDR3 covers 15 residues. The germline V and J ends were trimmed by 4 bases and 0 bases, with 10 bases remaining between them. Per the germline V gene, CDR1 is MNHEY and CDR2 is SVGAGI. The CDR3 reads CASSLGAASYNEQFF. The CDR3 DNA is TGTGCCAGCAGTTTGGGTGCGGCCTCCTACAATGAGCAGTTCTTC.

The chain links TRBV5-5 to TRBJ2-7, with a possible D match to TRBD2 (6 bases). The CDR3 consists of 12 residues. Trimming cost V 4 bases and J 6 bases, with 11 bases left between them. From germline, CDR1 is SGHKS and CDR2 YYEKEE (reference sequence). CDR3 in amino acids: CASSPTSFEQYF. In nucleotides, the CDR3 is TGTGCCAGCAGCCCGACTAGTTTCGAGCAGTACTTC.